This TCR beta chain originates from a study of blood T cell repertoires in COVID-19. As for the study in general: Samples came from the United States, Italy and Spain, spanning acute and convalescent COVID-19.

Original data processing: Estimates of nucleated cell counts were drawn from the amplification of reference gene primers. Only in-frame clones appear in the TCRdb table, and some are missing; sequencing was by immunoSEQ multiplex PCR. V and J calls plus clone size are reproduced from that table; the DNA served to infer D and trimming. The sample holds under 400,000 clones, just over 85% seen once. V shed 6 bases and J shed 1 base, with 4 bases lying between them. This CDR3 is 13 amino acids long. Participants spanned ages about 18 to 90 years and resided in around 25 US areas. Which cohort a participant joined came from the clinical history participants gave.

What was sequenced was PBMCs or T cells enriched from blood (not recorded which). This chain joins TRBV12-3 or TRBV12-4 and TRBJ2-6; D not certain. This clonotype was sampled from a woman in her 40s with acute COVID-19. The CDR3 nucleotides are TGTGCCAGCAGATCTTCTGGGGCCAACGTCCTGACTTTC. Residues: CASRSSGANVLTF.